A selection of T cell receptor beta chains follows, all from one sample in a study of blood T cells in healthy people across ages. TCRdb itself ran the 5' RACE reads through MiXCR, one entry per CDR3 protein. The data contain around 750,000 distinct CDR3 sequences, 40% to 65% of them singletons. Sequencing was performed on blood. The receptors originated from a man older than 75 in good health. CDR3s include the opening cysteine and the closing phenylalanine or tryptophan. Each record gives: clone size, D gene, V gene, J gene, CDR3 DNA, CDR3 protein. A D gene is named only where the DNA matches it firmly. Rows give clone size only sometimes, using once, few, many, or a class for an expanded clone.

>.|.|TRBV29-1|TRBJ2-7
TGCAGCGTCGACCCCGGGACAAGTCCCTACAATGAGCAGTACTTC
CSVDPGTSPYNEQYF
>.|TRBD1|TRBV3-1|TRBJ2-7
TGTGCCAGTAGCCAAGGCCACAGGACAGGGGCCTACGAGCAGTACTTC
CASSQGHRTGAYEQYF
>.|TRBD2|TRBV12-3/TRBV12-4|TRBJ2-1
TGTGCCAGCAGCCTACTAGCGGGAGCCCCCTACAATGAGCAGTTCTTC
CASSLLAGAPYNEQFF
>.|.|TRBV6-1|TRBJ2-1
TGTGCCAGCAGTGAAGAGGTTAGGGGACGGAAGGACCCCTACAATGAGCAGTTCTTC
CASSEEVRGRKDPYNEQFF
>.|.|TRBV6-6|TRBJ2-7
TGTGCCAGCCGTCAAGGGGACTCGAGAAACGGGCAGTACTTC
CASRQGDSRNGQYF
>few|TRBD1|TRBV5-1|TRBJ2-7
TGCGCCAGCACCCGGACAGGGTCCTCCTACGAGCAGTACTTC
CASTRTGSSYEQYF
>.|.|TRBV20-1|TRBJ2-5
TGCAGTGCCCGCAGGTGGGCGCAAGAGACCCAGTACTTC
CSARRWAQETQYF
>few|.|TRBV3-1|TRBJ2-5
TGTGCCAGCAGCCAAGGACGAGAGGGTGAGACCCAGTACTTC
CASSQGREGETQYF
>few|TRBD2|TRBV24-1|TRBJ2-3
TGTGCCACCAGTGACTCGAGTCTAGCGGGACCCCGGGCAGAAAGAGACGCGTATTTT
CATSDSSLAGPRAERDAYF
>.|.|TRBV9|TRBJ2-1
TGTGCCAGCAGCGATCAGGGTTACAATGAGCAGTTCTTC
CASSDQGYNEQFF
>.|.|TRBV4-2|TRBJ1-2
TGTGCCAGCAGCCAAGACCCAGGTGTTAACTATGGCTACACCTTC
CASSQDPGVNYGYTF
>.|TRBD2|TRBV20-1|TRBJ2-3
TGCAGTGCCGGAGGGGGCGGGAGGGGACACAGATACGCGTATTTT
CSAGGGGRGHRYAYF
>few|.|TRBV4-1|TRBJ2-7
TGCGCCAGCAGCCAAAGCCTAAGAGAATTCTACGAGCAGTACTTC
CASSQSLREFYEQYF
>once|TRBD2|TRBV20-1|TRBJ2-3
TGCAGTGCTAGAATCCTGGGACTAGCGGGAGGGCCCCCAGATACGCAGTATTTT
CSARILGLAGGPPDTQYF
>.|.|TRBV3-1|TRBJ2-7
TGTGCCAGCAGCGCCCCTAGCAGGGATACCTACGAGCAGTACTTC
CASSAPSRDTYEQYF
>.|TRBD2|TRBV24-1|TRBJ2-1
TGTGCCACCAGTGATTTCCGCCGATCCGGACTAGCGATAAATGAGCAGTTCTTC
CATSDFRRSGLAINEQFF
>few|.|TRBV20-1|TRBJ1-2
TGCAGTGCTAGAGGAGATGTGGGTGGCTACACCTTC
CSARGDVGGYTF
>.|TRBD2|TRBV11-1|TRBJ2-5
TGTGCCAGCAGTCTAGCGGGAGTATACCAAGAGACCCAGTACTTC
CASSLAGVYQETQYF
>.|TRBD2|TRBV20-1|TRBJ2-7
TGCAGTACTAGTGGGCCCCTAACTAGCGGGAGAGGGGAGCAGTACTTC
CSTSGPLTSGRGEQYF
>.|TRBD1|TRBV7-2|TRBJ2-1
TGTGCCAGCAGCCGCGGAGGTCGACAGGGAGAGCAGTTCTTC
CASSRGGRQGEQFF
>.|TRBD2|TRBV10-3|TRBJ2-7
TGTGCCATCAGTGAGGATGGGACTAATTTCTACGAGCAGTACTTC
CAISEDGTNFYEQYF
>.|.|TRBV28|TRBJ2-7
TGTGCCAGCAGTGTATCCCCCACCTACGAGCAGTACTTC
CASSVSPTYEQYF
>.|.|TRBV5-1|TRBJ1-1
TGCGCCAGCAGCTCCCCCGGACCAGAAGCTTTCTTT
CASSSPGPEAFF
>many|TRBD2|TRBV4-2|TRBJ2-2
TGTGCCAGCAGCCCCGGGACTAGCGGGAGAGGCACCGGGGAGCTGTTTTTT
CASSPGTSGRGTGELFF
>few|.|TRBV15|TRBJ2-4
TGTGCCACCAGCAGAGACAGGGGCAGGGAGCAGTACTTC
CATSRDRGREQYF